The rows below give T cell receptor beta chains drawn from one sample of a study of T cells after yellow fever vaccination. Each CDR3 protein is one row after TCRdb ran MiXCR on the 5' RACE reads. The sample carries under 150,000 distinct CDR3 sequences, roughly 15% recorded once. Here the sequenced sample was CD8+ T cells sorted from PBMCs, taken 5 days after the yellow fever booster vaccination. The receptors originated from a man younger than 35 who received the YFV17D yellow fever vaccine. The CDR3 runs from the conserved cysteine through the conserved F or W. D genes are given only for firm matches. Size is stated for part of the rows, as once, few or many counts, or as a class when the clone is expanded.

13 TRBJ1-6 TRBV6-5 . many TGTGCCAGCAGTCTTAGTGAGAGTTCACCCCTCCACTTT CASSLSESSPLHF
13 TRBJ1-5 TRBV6-2/TRBV6-3 . . TGTGCCAGCAGTTACTACAGGGATCAGCCCCAGCATTTT CASSYYRDQPQHF
14 TRBJ2-5 TRBV6-4 . few TGTGCCAGCTCCCCCTCCGGCAACCAAGAGACCCAGTACTTC CASSPSGNQETQYF
13 TRBJ1-2 TRBV7-9 . . TGTGCCAGCAGCTTCGGAGACCGGGGGGGCTACACCTTC CASSFGDRGGYTF
14 TRBJ2-5 TRBV11-2 . . TGTGCCAGCAACCATCTGGACAGACAAGAGACCCAGTACTTC CASNHLDRQETQYF
14 TRBJ2-3 TRBV20-1 . . TGCAGTGCTACAAGGACAGATAGCACAGATACGCAGTATTTT CSATRTDSTDTQYF
15 TRBJ1-5 TRBV7-9 TRBD1 few TGTGCCAGCAGCCAATCGGGACAGGGCAATCAGCCCCAGCATTTT CASSQSGQGNQPQHF
14 TRBJ2-3 TRBV6-5 . few TGTGCCAGCAGTTACGATGGCGGGACAGATACGCAGTATTTT CASSYDGGTDTQYF
17 TRBJ2-1 TRBV12-3/TRBV12-4 . . TGTGCCAGCAGTTTGGGAAGACCCGGAACAGGGGAGGATGAGCAGTTCTTC CASSLGRPGTGEDEQFF
13 TRBJ1-1 TRBV11-1 . . TGTGCCAGCAGCTTTCGGGAGCGAACTGAAGCTTTCTTT CASSFRERTEAFF
15 TRBJ1-1 TRBV7-6 TRBD1 many TGTGCCAGCAGCTTAGCGGGGCAGGGGGCAGGTGAAGCTTTCTTT CASSLAGQGAGEAFF
14 TRBJ2-3 TRBV4-3 . few TGCGCCAGCAGCCAAAAGACCCCTTTCGATACGCAGTATTTT CASSQKTPFDTQYF
12 TRBJ2-2 TRBV4-1 . many TGCGCCAGCAGCCAAGACACCGGGGAGCTGTTTTTT CASSQDTGELFF
15 TRBJ1-4 TRBV4-1 . . TGCGCCAGCAGCCGGGTTCTAGCAACTAATGAAAAACTGTTTTTT CASSRVLATNEKLFF
14 TRBJ1-5 TRBV7-9 . . TGTGCCAGCAGCCGGGGGAGGGGTGATCAGCCCCAGCATTTT CASSRGRGDQPQHF
17 TRBJ2-1 TRBV18 . few TGTGCCAGCTCACCAACCGACAGGCCTCGTGTGGACAATGAGCAGTTCTTC CASSPTDRPRVDNEQFF
13 TRBJ1-2 TRBV19 TRBD1 few TGTGCCAGTAAAGGGACAGGGGACTATGGCTACACCTTC CASKGTGDYGYTF
16 TRBJ2-3 TRBV11-2 TRBD1 . TGTGCCAGCAGCCTCGGGGGACAGGGGTACACAGATACGCAGTATTTT CASSLGGQGYTDTQYF
14 TRBJ2-2 TRBV10-3 . few TGTGCCATCAGTGGGGACGTTAACACCGGGGAGCTGTTTTTT CAISGDVNTGELFF
16 TRBJ2-1 TRBV5-1 TRBD2 . TGCGCCAGCAGCTTGGTGGTAGCGGGGGCGTACAATGAGCAGTTCTTC CASSLVVAGAYNEQFF
14 TRBJ2-2 TRBV4-1 . . TGCGCCAGCAGCCAAGTTCCGAACACCGGGGAGCTGTTTTTT CASSQVPNTGELFF
15 TRBJ2-2 TRBV7-2 . many TGTGCCAGCAGCAGAGGGCCAGGGAACACCGGGGAGCTGTTTTTT CASSRGPGNTGELFF
14 TRBJ2-7 TRBV4-1 TRBD2 few TGCGCCAGCAGCCATACTAGCGGGGGCTACGAGCAGTACTTC CASSHTSGGYEQYF
13 TRBJ2-2 TRBV29-1 . few TGCAGCGTTCCCGGGGAGGACACCGGGGAGCTGTTTTTT CSVPGEDTGELFF
11 TRBJ2-1 TRBV12-3/TRBV12-4 . . TGTGCCAGCAGTTCGATAAACGAGCAGTTCTTC CASSSINEQFF
11 TRBJ1-4 TRBV9 . few TGTGCCAGCAGCGGCGAAGGGAAACTGTTTTTT CASSGEGKLFF
14 TRBJ1-2 TRBV4-1 TRBD1 few TGCGCCAGCAGCCTCCGGACAGGAAGGAATGGCTACACCTTC CASSLRTGRNGYTF
15 TRBJ2-3 TRBV9 . few TGTGCCAGCAGCGTAGCGGACTACCAAACAGATACGCAGTATTTT CASSVADYQTDTQYF
11 TRBJ1-1 TRBV12-3/TRBV12-4 . many TGTGCCAGCAGTCTGGGAACTGAAGCTTTCTTT CASSLGTEAFF
15 TRBJ1-1 TRBV11-2 TRBD1 . TGTGCCAGCAGCCCCCATACAGGGGCGGCCACTGAAGCTTTCTTT CASSPHTGAATEAFF
18 TRBJ2-2 TRBV9 . . TGTGCCAGCAGCGAGCCCGGGGTAGAGGCCCGCCGCACCGGGGAGCTGTTTTTT CASSEPGVEARRTGELFF
13 TRBJ2-7 TRBV4-1 . few TGCGCCAGCAGCCAAGTTTACGGGATTGAGCAGTACTTC CASSQVYGIEQYF
15 TRBJ1-2 TRBV3-1 TRBD1 . TGTGCCAGCAGCCACTCAAGACAGGGCGAGCCTGGCTACACCTTC CASSHSRQGEPGYTF
13 TRBJ1-2 TRBV7-8 . few TGTGCCAGCAGCCTCCGGGCCGCCGGTGGCTACACCTTC CASSLRAAGGYTF
15 TRBJ1-5 TRBV27 . . TGTGCCAGCAGTTTAATAGGGAACAGCAATCAGCCCCAGCATTTT CASSLIGNSNQPQHF
17 TRBJ2-3 TRBV6-5 TRBD1 . TGTGCCAGCAGTTACGCGCGGACAGGGGGCCCCTCAGATACGCAGTATTTT CASSYARTGGPSDTQYF
14 TRBJ1-1 TRBV4-2 . many TGTGCCAGCAGCCCGTTACAGGGATACACTGAAGCTTTCTTT CASSPLQGYTEAFF
18 TRBJ1-3 TRBV11-2 . few TGTGCCAGCAGCGTAACGAGGGGTTTAAACCCCTTCGAAAACACCATATATTTT CASSVTRGLNPFENTIYF
18 TRBJ2-3 TRBV7-3 . few TGTGCCAGCAGCCCAAGAAGTCAGGTGCCAACGTCCACAGATACGCAGTATTTT CASSPRSQVPTSTDTQYF
20 TRBJ2-3 TRBV7-5 . few . CISVPEAGPSGGRGTDTQYF
18 TRBJ2-3 TRBV5-4 TRBD2 few TGTGCCAGCAGCTTAATGCTAGCGGGGGGCCTTTCCACAGATACGCAGTATTTT CASSLMLAGGLSTDTQYF
14 TRBJ2-7 TRBV27 . . TGTGCCAGCAGCATTAGGACTGCCTCCTACGAGCAGTACTTC CASSIRTASYEQYF
15 TRBJ2-7 TRBV20-1 . few TGCAGTGCTAGAGACCCACAGGGTGTGAGCTACGAGCAGTACTTC CSARDPQGVSYEQYF